This T cell receptor beta chain stems from a study of cytomegalovirus exposure and HLA in healthy donors. Study-wide results and caveats: The classifier reportedly diagnosed cytomegalovirus status with high sensitivity and specificity.

Donors had nominal health at sampling but likely had unrecorded immune exposures. The CDR3 sequence is 15 residues long. Looked up from germline, CDR1 is GTSNPN and CDR2 is SVGIG (reference sequence). V lost 0 bases to trimming and J lost 7 bases, with 18 bases between them. To note about this clone: The antigen remains undetermined.

The PCR made use of 60 Vbeta and 13 Jbeta primers. How the authors handled the data: As a later analysis found, there were tens of millions of unique TCR beta chains, of which 8.5 million to 14 million were shared. Clones were sequenced by immunoSEQ multiplex PCR, and TCRdb holds only the in-frame ones, with some missing. That table gives V, J and clone size, and the DNA gave D and trimming. Of around 110,000 clones in the sample, more than 75% were seen once. This TCR was sampled from a woman aged 45-65 years in good health and CMV-seropositive. What was sequenced was PBMCs. V and J are TRBV30 and TRBJ1-2; tentative D call: TRBD1 (5 bases). The CDR3 is CAWSVHLAGVIGYTF. The CDR3 nucleotides read TGTGCCTGGAGTGTACATCTCGCGGGGGTGATTGGCTACACCTTC. Supplemented by reference TRBV30 and TRBJ1-2, the full variable domain reads SQTIHQWPATLVQPVGSPLSLECTVEGTSNPNLYWYRQAAGRGLQLLFYSVGIGQISSEVPQNLSASRPQDRQFILSSKKLLLSDSGFYLCAWSVHLAGVIGYTFGSGTRLTVV.